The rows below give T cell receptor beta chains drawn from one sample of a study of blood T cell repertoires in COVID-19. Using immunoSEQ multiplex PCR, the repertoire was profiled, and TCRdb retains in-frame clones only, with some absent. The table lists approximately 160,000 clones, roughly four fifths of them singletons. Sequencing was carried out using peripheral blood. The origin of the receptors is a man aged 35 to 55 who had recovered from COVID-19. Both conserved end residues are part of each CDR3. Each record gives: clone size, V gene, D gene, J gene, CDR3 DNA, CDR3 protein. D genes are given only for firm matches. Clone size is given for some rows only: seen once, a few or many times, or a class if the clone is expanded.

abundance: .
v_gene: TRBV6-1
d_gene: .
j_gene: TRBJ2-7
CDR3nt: TGTGCCAGCAGTGAATCCGGGATCTCCTACGAGCAGTACTTC
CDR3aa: CASSESGISYEQYF

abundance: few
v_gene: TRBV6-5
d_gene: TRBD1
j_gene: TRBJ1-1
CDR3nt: TGTGCCAGCGATTCCCGGGACAGCTATAACACTGAAGCTTTCTTT
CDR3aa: CASDSRDSYNTEAFF

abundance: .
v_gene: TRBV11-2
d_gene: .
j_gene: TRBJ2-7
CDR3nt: TGTGCCAGCAGCGTAAGGACAATTCAGGGGTCGGTGCTGTACTTC
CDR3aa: CASSVRTIQGSVLYF

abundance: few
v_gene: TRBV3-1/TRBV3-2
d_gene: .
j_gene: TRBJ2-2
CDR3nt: TGTGCCAGCAGCTCCTTGGCGGACACCGGGGAGCTGTTTTTT
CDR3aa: CASSSLADTGELFF

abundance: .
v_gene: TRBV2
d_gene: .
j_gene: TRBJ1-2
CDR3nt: TGTGCCAGCGGGCGGGCCTTGACAACATCTAACTATGGCTACACCTTC
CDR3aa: CASGRALTTSNYGYTF

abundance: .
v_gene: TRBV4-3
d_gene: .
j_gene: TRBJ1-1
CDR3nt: TGCGCCAGCAGCCATGTCTACGGACAGATGAACACTGAAGCTTTCTTT
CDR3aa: CASSHVYGQMNTEAFF

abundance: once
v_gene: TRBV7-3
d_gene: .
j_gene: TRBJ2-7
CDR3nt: TGTGCCAGCAGCTTAACCAGGGCTGGCGAGCAGTACTTC
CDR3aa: CASSLTRAGEQYF

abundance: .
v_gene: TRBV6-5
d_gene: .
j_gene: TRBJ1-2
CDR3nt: TGTGCCAGCAGTTACAGGGGCCTAGGTGATTATGGCTACACCTTC
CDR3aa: CASSYRGLGDYGYTF

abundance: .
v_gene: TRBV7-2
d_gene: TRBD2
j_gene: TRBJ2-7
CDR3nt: TGTGCCAGCAGCTTAGAGGCTAGCGGGGGCTACGAGCAGTACTTC
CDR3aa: CASSLEASGGYEQYF

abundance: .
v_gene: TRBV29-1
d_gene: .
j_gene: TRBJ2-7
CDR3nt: TGCAGCGTTGAAGATGTCCTGGAGGGCTACGAGCAGTACTTC
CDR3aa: CSVEDVLEGYEQYF

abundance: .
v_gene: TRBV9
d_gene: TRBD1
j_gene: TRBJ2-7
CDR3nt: TGTGCCAGCAGCGTAGAGGTGACAGGGGGTTCCTACGAGCAGTACTTC
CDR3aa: CASSVEVTGGSYEQYF

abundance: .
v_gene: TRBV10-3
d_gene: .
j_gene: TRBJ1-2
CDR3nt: TGTGCCATCAGTGAGACAGGGAGGGATGGCTACACCTTC
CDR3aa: CAISETGRDGYTF

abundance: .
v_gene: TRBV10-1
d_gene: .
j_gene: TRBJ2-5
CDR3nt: TGCGCCAGCAGTGAGCCGCAGGCAGGTAAAGAGACCCAGTACTTC
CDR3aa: CASSEPQAGKETQYF

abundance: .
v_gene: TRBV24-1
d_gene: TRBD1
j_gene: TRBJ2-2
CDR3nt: TGTGCCACCAGTGACAGACAGGGGGGGAGCGGGGAGCTGTTTTTT
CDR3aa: CATSDRQGGSGELFF

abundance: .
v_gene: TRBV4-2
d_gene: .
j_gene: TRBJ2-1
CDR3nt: TGTGCCAGCAGCCAAGATGTCCCCGGGAATCCCTACAATGAGCAGTTCTTC
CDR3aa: CASSQDVPGNPYNEQFF

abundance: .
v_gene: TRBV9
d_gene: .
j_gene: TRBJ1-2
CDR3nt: TGTGCCAGCAGCGTCGGAGACGGCACCTATGGCTACACCTTC
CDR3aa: CASSVGDGTYGYTF

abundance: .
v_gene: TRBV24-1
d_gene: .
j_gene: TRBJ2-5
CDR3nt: TGTGCCACCAGTGACCGACAGGAGAAGGAGACCCAGTACTTC
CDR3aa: CATSDRQEKETQYF

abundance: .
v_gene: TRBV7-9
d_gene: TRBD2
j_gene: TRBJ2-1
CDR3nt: TGTGCCAGCAGCATCGAGCGGGGGGGCCTCAATGAGCAGTTCTTC
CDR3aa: CASSIERGGLNEQFF

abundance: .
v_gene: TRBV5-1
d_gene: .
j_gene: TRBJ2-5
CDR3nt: TGCGCCAGCAGCTTGGAGCCCCAAGAGACCCAGTACTTC
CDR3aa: CASSLEPQETQYF

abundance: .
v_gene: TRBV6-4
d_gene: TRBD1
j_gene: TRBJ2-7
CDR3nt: TGTGCCAGCAGTTACCCCCGGGACAGAAGGACCTACGAGCAGTACTTC
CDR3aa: CASSYPRDRRTYEQYF

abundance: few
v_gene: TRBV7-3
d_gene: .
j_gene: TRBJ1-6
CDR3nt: TGTGCCAGCAGCTTAAATATCTATAATTCACCCCTCCACTTT
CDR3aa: CASSLNIYNSPLHF

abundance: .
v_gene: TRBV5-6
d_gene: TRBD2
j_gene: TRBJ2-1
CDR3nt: TGTGCCAGCAGCTTGGCCGGGGGGTTTGAGCAGTTCTTC
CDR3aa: CASSLAGGFEQFF